This is a list of T cell receptor beta chains from one sample in a study of monozygotic twins with cystic fibrosis. The method was immunoSEQ multiplex PCR; TCRdb's version includes in-frame clones alone and lacks a portion of them. The table records about 32,000 clones, roughly nine tenths of them present only once. Sequencing input: blood. The source of these receptors is a girl aged 2-9 years with cystic fibrosis. Each CDR3 is given with its conserved first and last residue. A D gene is named only where the DNA matches it firmly. The size entry is marked missing in some rows and otherwise reads once, few, many or a size class.

j_call v_call clone_size d_call cdr3_aa cdr3_nt
TRBJ2-3 TRBV7-8 - - CASSAGPTDTQYF TGTGCCAGCAGCGCCGGCCCCACAGATACGCAGTATTTT
TRBJ2-7 TRBV7-6 - - CASSLRPTGFSSYEQYF TGTGCCAGCAGCTTACGCCCCACAGGGTTCAGCTCCTACGAGCAGTACTTC
TRBJ2-5 TRBV21-1 - - CPNPDTQETQYF TGTCCTAATCCGGACACCCAAGAGACCCAGTACTTC
TRBJ2-7 TRBV4-3 - - CASSQDHRAEAYEQYF TGCGCCAGCAGCCAAGATCACCGAGCGGAGGCCTACGAGCAGTACTTC
TRBJ1-6 TRBV15 - - CATSRTVSGNSPLHF TGTGCCACCAGCAGGACAGTTTCGGGCAATTCACCCCTCCACTTT
TRBJ2-7 TRBV30 - TRBD2 CAWSVLAGSYEQYF TGTGCCTGGAGTGTACTAGCGGGCTCCTACGAGCAGTACTTC
TRBJ2-1 TRBV5-1 - - CASSFEQGPYNEQFF TGCGCCAGCAGCTTCGAACAGGGCCCCTACAATGAGCAGTTCTTC
TRBJ2-1 TRBV11-3 - - CASSSTGTSYNEQFF TGTGCCAGCAGCTCGACAGGAACCTCCTACAATGAGCAGTTCTTC
TRBJ2-1 TRBV5-6 - TRBD2 CASSLENGRASRDNEQFF TGTGCCAGCAGCTTGGAAAACGGGAGGGCCTCTAGGGACAATGAGCAGTTCTTC
TRBJ1-5 TRBV27 - - CASSNTFNQPQHF TGTGCCAGCAGCAATACCTTCAATCAGCCCCAGCATTTT
TRBJ1-1 TRBV27 - - CASSGGDTEAFF TGTGCCAGCTCTGGGGGGGACACTGAAGCTTTCTTT
TRBJ1-1 TRBV9 - - CASSVGIGNTEAFF TGTGCCAGCAGCGTAGGGATAGGGAACACTGAAGCTTTCTTT
TRBJ1-4 TRBV30 - - CAWSRNPLPTNEKLFF TGTGCCTGGAGTCGTAACCCCCTGCCAACTAATGAAAAACTGTTTTTT
TRBJ1-2 TRBV19 once - CASSTGGYTF TGTGCCAGTAGTACTGGTGGCTACACCTTC
TRBJ2-5 TRBV10-3 - TRBD1 CAISETTARGHKTQYF TGTGCCATCAGTGAGACCACGGCCAGGGGGCACAAGACCCAGTACTTC
TRBJ1-4 TRBV18 - TRBD1 CASSPRTGTNEKLFF TGTGCCAGCTCCCCAAGGACAGGCACTAATGAAAAACTGTTTTTT
TRBJ2-3 TRBV4-3 - - CASSQQFSTDTQYF TGCGCCAGCAGCCAACAATTTAGCACAGATACGCAGTATTTT
TRBJ1-2 TRBV5-6 - TRBD1 CASSKGTGNYGYTF TGTGCCAGCAGCAAAGGGACAGGAAACTATGGCTACACCTTC
TRBJ2-2 TRBV7-7 - - CASRSGTGNTGELFF TGTGCCAGCAGGTCCGGGACGGGGAACACCGGGGAGCTGTTTTTT
TRBJ1-1 TRBV13 - - CASSLVDSNTEAFF TGTGCCAGCAGCTTAGTCGACAGCAACACTGAAGCTTTCTTT
TRBJ2-2 TRBV18 few - CASTPRGSSTGELFF TGTGCCAGCACCCCCAGGGGTAGCAGCACCGGGGAGCTGTTTTTT
TRBJ1-5 TRBV6-1 - - CASSPSQGLDQPQHF TGTGCCAGCAGTCCTTCTCAGGGGTTGGATCAGCCCCAGCATTTT
TRBJ1-5 TRBV19 - - CASSIRADSNQPQHF TGTGCCAGTAGTATAAGGGCAGATAGCAATCAGCCCCAGCATTTT
TRBJ2-7 TRBV9 - - CASSYRDGKSTAPTGEQYF TGTGCCAGCAGCTACCGGGACGGGAAGTCGACCGCCCCAACGGGCGAGCAGTACTTC
TRBJ1-4 TRBV2 - TRBD1 CASSADRDEKLFF TGTGCCAGCAGTGCAGACAGGGATGAAAAACTGTTTTTT
TRBJ1-1 TRBV30 - - CAWMADMNTEAFF TGTGCCTGGATGGCTGACATGAACACTGAAGCTTTCTTT
TRBJ1-1 TRBV7-9 - - CAHSLAWNTEAFF TGTGCCCACAGCTTAGCGTGGAACACTGAAGCTTTCTTT
TRBJ2-2 TRBV4-3 - TRBD1 CASSQYRGTGDTGELFF TGCGCCAGCAGCCAATACAGGGGGACAGGTGACACCGGGGAGCTGTTTTTT